These 32 T cell receptor delta chains were sequenced from one sample in a study of Vδ1+ human thymocytes. No antigen has been assigned to these receptors. Extracted RNA was reverse transcribed into cDNA. CDR3 amplicons came from multiplex PCR with pooled V-gene forward and constant-region reverse primers. TCRdb re-called clones from the multiplex PCR reads using CATT. The repertoire holds approximately 25,000 delta-chain clones, with about 29% as singletons. Overall study findings and caveats: Thymic TRG and TRD repertoires appeared highly polyclonal.

The sequenced sample consisted of Vdelta1+ gamma-delta thymocytes from the thymus. Documented subset: FACS-sorted CD3+ TCRalphabeta- TCRVdelta1+ TCRVdelta2- thymocytes. These receptors all stem from a boy younger than two who had congenital heart surgery.

A word on this clone: At the DNA level, this CDR3 is encoded by other sequences in the same sample as well. The chain employs TRDV1 and TRDJ1, with a possible D match to TRDD3 (6 bases). Germline V gene sequence: CDR1 TSWWSYY, CDR2 QGS. The CDR3 contains 23 residues. Trimming took 5 bases from V and 0 from J, leaving 37 bases between them. The CDR3 DNA sequence: TGTGCTCTTGGGACCCTACGGAGGCGGGGAGACGGGGGACCGGTCCTGTACACCGATAAACTCATCTTT. Its translation: CALGTLRRRGDGGPVLYTDKLIF.

The V and J genes are TRDV1 and TRDJ1, with 9 bases matching TRDD3. The junction had 32 bases not matched to a gene; V was cut back by 6 bases and J by 0 bases. The CDR3 loop spans 24 amino acids. The germline gives CDR1 TSWWSYY, CDR2 QGS. CDR3 sequence: CALGPIGDGGKEYWGTPYTDKLIF. CDR3 nucleotide sequence: TGTGCTCTTGGCCCTATAGGAGACGGTGGAAAAGAGTACTGGGGGACCCCGTACACCGATAAACTCATCTTT.

Only a few counts were recorded for this clone. V is TRDV1 and J is TRDJ1, with a possible D match to TRDD2 (5 bases). This CDR3 has 17 amino acids. V lost 2 bases to trimming and J lost 9 bases, with 25 bases between them. Germline CDR1 TSWWSYY, CDR2 QGS. CDR3 sequence reads: CALGEGYSFLLIEQLIF. CDR3 bases: TGTGCTCTTGGGGAAGGGTATTCGTTCCTCCTTATTGAGCAACTCATCTTT.

Concerning this clone: This clone may be a read error of a much larger clone one base away. The V gene is TRDV2, the J gene TRDJ3; 9 bases are a match to TRDD3. The CDR3 is made up of 20 amino acids. Germline-derived CDR1 and CDR2 are GEAIGNYY and EKD. The CDR3 sequence: CACDTSAGGFPSWETRQMFF. The DNA of the CDR3 is TGTGCCTGTGACACCTCGGCTGGGGGATTCCCCTCCTGGGAGACCCGACAGATGTTTTTC.

Concerning this clone itself: One end of the junction varies from germline; a read error may be responsible. This chain uses TRDV2 with TRDJ1, with D unresolved. The germline CDR1 and CDR2 sequences are GEAIGNYY and EKD. The CDR3 consists of 12 residues. CDR3 residues: CACDPEGSKLIF. CDR3 sequence (DNA): TGTGCCTGTGACCCAGAGGGTTCTAAACTCATCTTC.

This clone was seen only once. The chain recombines TRDV1 with TRDJ1, with D possibly matching TRDD2 (5 bases). V was trimmed by 0 bases and J by 2 bases, leaving 22 bases between them. The length of the CDR3 is 19 residues. Per the germline V gene, CDR1 is TSWWSYY and CDR2 is QGS. As DNA, the CDR3 is TGTGCTCTTGGGGAACTAACCCACCCTTTCCTCATACAAACCGATAAACTCATCTTT. It encodes CALGELTHPFLIQTDKLIF.

On this clone: A clone one base away is much larger, so this may be a read error. The chain couples TRDV1 to TRDJ1; D is uncertain. Germline V gene sequence: CDR1 TSWWSYY, CDR2 QGS. V lost 5 bases and J 0 bases, leaving 13 bases between the germline ends. CDR3 length equals 15 residues. The CDR3 coding sequence is TGTGCTCTTGGGCAACGGGGCTCTTACACCGATAAACTCATCTTT. Translating gives CALGQRGSYTDKLIF.

The chain combines TRDV1 with TRDJ1; 8 bases are shared with TRDD3. Germline lookup yields CDR1 TSWWSYY and CDR2 QGS. V was clipped by 3 bases and J by 5 bases; unmatched bases: 23. CDR3 length equals 20 residues. CDR3 in amino acids: CALGEGKTTGRGIAGDKLIF. The DNA for the CDR3 is TGTGCTCTTGGGGAGGGCAAAACTACGGGCCGGGGGATAGCCGGTGATAAACTCATCTTT.

This chain links TRDV1 with TRDJ1; tentatively, D is TRDD3 (5 bases). Trimming took off 4 bases at V and 7 bases at J, with 25 bases between the two ends. Germline V gene data show CDR1 as TSWWSYY and CDR2 as QGS. The CDR3 consists of 17 residues. The CDR3 DNA sequence: TGTGCTCTTGGGGTCGATCCTCCTGTTTCGGGGACCTTTAAACTCATCTTT. It yields the protein CALGVDPPVSGTFKLIF.

J is TRDJ1 and V is TRDV1; D not resolved. Trimming cost V 0 bases and J 10 bases, with 24 bases left between them. Germline V gene data show CDR1 as TSWWSYY and CDR2 as QGS. The CDR3 covers 17 residues. In DNA form, the CDR3 reads TGTGCTCTTGGGGAACTGTGGCGAATATCCCGTAATGTTCGACTCATCTTT. Amino acids: CALGELWRISRNVRLIF.

This clone was observed a few times. This chain links TRDV1 with TRDJ1; tentative D call: TRDD2 (6 bases). The CDR3 has 21 amino acids. V gave up 4 bases and J gave up 0 bases, with 30 bases separating them. Germline values: CDR1 TSWWSYY, CDR2 QGS. The CDR3 protein is CALGGVLRGASVARYTDKLIF. As DNA, the CDR3 is TGTGCTCTTGGGGGGGTCCTACGTGGGGCGTCTGTGGCCCGGTACACCGATAAACTCATCTTT.

This clone was counted a few times. The chain joins TRDV1 to TRDJ3; D ambiguous. Trimming removed 4 bases from V and 0 bases from J, with 13 bases in between. The CDR3 is made up of 18 amino acids. Per the germline V gene, CDR1 is TSWWSYY and CDR2 is QGS. CDR3 residues: CALGAAGSLSWDTRQMFF. The CDR3 DNA reads TGTGCTCTTGGGGCAGCGGGCTCCCTCTCCTGGGACACCCGACAGATGTTTTTC.

V gene TRDV1 combines with J gene TRDJ1, with 8 nucleotides matching TRDD3. Trimming cost V 5 bases and J 0 bases; bases outside gene matches: 17. CDR3 length: 19 residues. The V gene's germline CDR1 is TSWWSYY and CDR2 QGS. CDR3 nucleotide sequence: TGTGCTCTTGGGCCCCAGTCAACCTCTGGGGGACCCCACACCGATAAACTCATCTTT. This codes for CALGPQSTSGGPHTDKLIF.

The chain joins TRDV1 to TRDJ1; tentatively, D is TRDD2 or TRDD3 (5 bases each). This CDR3 region has 17 residues. The germline V gene has CDR1 TSWWSYY and CDR2 QGS. Trimming removed 2 bases from V and 2 bases from J, with 18 bases in between. CDR3 protein: CALGESSANGATDKLIF. As DNA, the CDR3 is TGTGCTCTTGGGGAATCTTCCGCAAATGGGGCTACCGATAAACTCATCTTT.

This clone was observed a few times. V and J are TRDV1 and TRDJ1; 9 positions match TRDD3. In germline, CDR1 is TSWWSYY, CDR2 QGS. The CDR3 spans 19 residues. With 1 base clipped from V and 0 bases from J, the junction kept 12 bases outside the gene matches. CDR3 protein: CALGEHPTRGYGDTDKLIF. CDR3 in DNA: TGTGCTCTTGGGGAACATCCTACGCGGGGATACGGGGACACCGATAAACTCATCTTT.

The genes are TRDV1 and TRDJ1; 9 bases match TRDD3. CDR3 length equals 17 residues. V shed 2 bases and J 8 bases; nucleotides not matched to a gene: 15. CDR1 and CDR2 (germline): TSWWSYY, QGS. CDR3 in DNA: TGTGCTCTTGGGGAATTCTTCCCCGGCGCACTGGGGGACAAACTCATCTTT. Residues: CALGEFFPGALGDKLIF.

As regards this clone: This may come from a read error, since a much larger clone is one base off. V gene TRDV1 combines with J gene TRDJ1; TRDD3 matches at 7 bases. The CDR3 has 19 residues. V was pared by 3 bases and J by 0 bases, with 16 bases of the junction left unmatched. Per germline, CDR1 TSWWSYY and CDR2 QGS. The CDR3 sequence is CALGDGRCGYAAYTDKLIF. Written as DNA, the CDR3 is TGTGCTCTTGGGGATGGGCGGTGTGGATACGCCGCGTACACCGATAAACTCATCTTT.

As to this clone: At the DNA level, this CDR3 is encoded by other sequences in the same sample as well. This sequence joins TRDV1 and TRDJ1, with 7 bases aligning to TRDD2. The V and J ends lost 2 bases and 7 bases, in that order; junction bases with no gene match: 4. The CDR3 has 13 amino acids. Germline V gene sequence: CDR1 TSWWSYY, CDR2 QGS. In nucleotides, the CDR3 is TGTGCTCTTGGGGAAGTTCCTACATTTAAACTCATCTTT. This translates into CALGEVPTFKLIF.

The chain couples TRDV1 to TRDJ1, with 8 positions matching TRDD2. The CDR3 totals 17 residues. V lost 2 bases and J lost 0; bases outside the gene matches: 8. Germline lookup yields CDR1 TSWWSYY and CDR2 QGS. CDR3 amino acids: CALGETRPSYYTDKLIF. CDR3 DNA sequence: TGTGCTCTTGGGGAAACGCGGCCTTCCTATTACACCGATAAACTCATCTTT.

By share, this clone counts as medium-sized. Other DNA sequences in the same sample also yield this CDR3. The V call is TRDV1, the J call TRDJ1, with 9 bases matching TRDD3. The CDR3 covers 24 residues. Germline V CDR1 and CDR2: TSWWSYY, QGS. V lost 1 base and J lost 0; bases outside the gene matches: 27. The CDR3 coding sequence is TGTGCTCTTGGGGAACCTATTCCTACCCTACACAAAAGTACTGGGGGACCATACACCGATAAACTCATCTTT. It specifies CALGEPIPTLHKSTGGPYTDKLIF.

V gene TRDV1 combines with J gene TRDJ1; D unclear. The CDR3 has 15 residues. V shed 5 bases and J shed 1 base, with 14 bases lying between them. Germline CDR1 is TSWWSYY and CDR2 is QGS. CDR3 nucleotide sequence: TGTGCTCTTGGGAACCCTATGGGCCGCACCGATAAACTCATCTTT. Translation: CALGNPMGRTDKLIF.

This clone was found a few times. The rearrangement joins TRDV1 to TRDJ1; 11 bases are a match to TRDD3. Germline V CDR1 and CDR2: TSWWSYY, QGS. V shed 3 bases, J shed 7 bases, and the junction held 25 bases outside the gene matches. The CDR3 spans 21 residues. The CDR3 DNA sequence: TGTGCTCTTGGGGACCCCCCCTTCCTACAAGAACTGGGGGATAAATGGGCTAAACTCATCTTT. This sequence encodes CALGDPPFLQELGDKWAKLIF.

On this clone: One end of the junction varies from germline; a read error may be responsible. Other DNA sequences in the same sample also yield this CDR3. The chain has TRDV1 and TRDJ1; 8 bases are a match to TRDD3. This CDR3 is built from 25 residues. The germline V gene has CDR1 TSWWSYY and CDR2 QGS. CDR3 sequence: CALGEPGPSQTYWGPLTGYTDKLIF. DNA for the CDR3: TGTGCTCTTGGAGAACCAGGGCCTTCCCAGACATACTGGGGGCCTCTCACTGGGTACACCGATAAACTCATCTTT.

Of note for this clone: This could be a read error, since a much larger clone is one nucleotide away. In the same sample, other DNA sequences code for this CDR3. The chain employs TRDV1 and TRDJ1, with 9 bases fitting TRDD3. There are 18 residues in the CDR3. The germline gives CDR1 TSWWSYY, CDR2 QGS. The CDR3 spells CALGELPYGGYSDDKLIF. The DNA for the CDR3 is TGTGCCCTTGGGGAACTACCCTACGGGGGATACTCGGACGATAAACTCATCTTT.

This clone was found a few times. V gene TRDV1 combines with J gene TRDJ1; 8 positions match TRDD3. Unmatched junction bases numbered 23, after V lost 2 bases and J lost 3 bases. Germline lookup yields CDR1 TSWWSYY and CDR2 QGS. The length of the CDR3 is 21 residues. The CDR3, as DNA: TGTGCTCTTGGGGAATCAGCGTGGTTCCGCATTATGGGGGATCTCGCCGATAAACTCATCTTT. Amino acids: CALGESAWFRIMGDLADKLIF.

This clone was counted only a few times. The chain recombines TRDV1 with TRDJ1; 9 bases agree with TRDD3. Unmatched junction bases numbered 12, after V lost 0 bases and J lost 1 base. The CDR3 has 19 residues. From germline, CDR1 is TSWWSYY and CDR2 QGS. The CDR3 sequence: CALGELAAGGSRGTDKLIF. The CDR3 coding sequence is TGTGCTCTTGGGGAACTCGCAGCTGGGGGATCACGGGGCACCGATAAACTCATCTTT.

The chain couples TRDV1 to TRDJ1, with 9 nucleotides matching TRDD3. In germline, CDR1 is TSWWSYY, CDR2 QGS. The CDR3 is 24 residues long. The V and J ends lost 6 bases and 0 bases, in that order; junction bases with no gene match: 32. The CDR3 region has the DNA TGTGCTCTTGGTAGGTTCGGATCCCCATATGGTAATACTGGGGGACTCAAACACACCGATAAACTCATCTTT. It specifies CALGRFGSPYGNTGGLKHTDKLIF.

J is TRDJ1 and V is TRDV1; either TRDD2 or TRDD3 may fit D (5 bases each). CDR1 TSWWSYY and CDR2 QGS come from the germline V gene. The CDR3 totals 13 residues. The V gene lost 5 bases and the J gene lost 4 bases, with 11 bases spanning the gap. CDR3 sequence (DNA): TGTGCTCTTGGGATCCCTACTGGCGATAAACTCATCTTT. Translated: CALGIPTGDKLIF.

In this sample, this clone turned up many times. The chain joins TRDV1 to TRDJ1; TRDD3 matches at 11 bases. V trimming: 2 bases; J trimming: 3 bases; junction bases outside the gene matches: 14. Germline assignment: CDR1 TSWWSYY and CDR2 QGS. This CDR3 region has 19 residues. CDR3 sequence: CALGESRPLGDILADKLIF. CDR3 sequence (DNA): TGTGCTCTTGGGGAAAGCAGGCCACTGGGGGATATACTCGCCGATAAACTCATCTTT.

This clone was picked up a small number of times. The chain has TRDV1 and TRDJ1; 7 bases line up with TRDD3. V gave up 0 bases and J gave up 4 bases; unmatched junction bases: 23. Per the germline V gene, CDR1 is TSWWSYY and CDR2 is QGS. The CDR3 runs 21 residues. CDR3 in amino acids: CALGELLRGGGNDQPHDKLIF. The CDR3 DNA follows: TGTGCTCTTGGGGAACTGCTACGAGGTGGGGGAAATGACCAACCACACGATAAACTCATCTTT.

The rearrangement links TRDV1 to TRDJ1; D gene unclear. V dropped 5 bases and J dropped 6 bases, with 25 bases sitting between them. Germline CDR1 is TSWWSYY and CDR2 is QGS. The CDR3 runs 17 residues. The CDR3 DNA is TGTGCTCTTGGGAAAAGTAGTCGGGTCCGACTCCGTCATAAACTCATCTTT. It specifies CALGKSSRVRLRHKLIF.

In this sample, this clone turned up a few times. The chain combines TRDV1 with TRDJ1, with 7 positions matching TRDD3. Germline V gene lookup returns CDR1 TSWWSYY and CDR2 QGS. CDR3 length equals 24 residues. Trimming at V came to 3 bases and at J to 0 bases, leaving 31 bases not matched to a gene. This CDR3 reads CALGDSAAFFRLGIGSLDTDKLIF. CDR3 nucleotides: TGTGCTCTTGGGGATTCCGCAGCCTTCTTTCGACTGGGGATAGGATCCTTGGACACCGATAAACTCATCTTT.